The 28 T cell receptor beta chains reported below all come from one sample, sequenced in a study of naive and memory T cell subsets. Both TRBC1 and TRBC2 were covered by a beta constant-region primer of two equimolar oligonucleotides. Each CDR3 protein gets one entry after TCRdb re-called the UMI-ligation and nested PCR reads with MiXCR. This table has about 150,000 distinct CDR3 sequences, about 17% appearing once. Material: naive CD4+ T cells from blood. These receptors were collected from a human donor in good health.

The chain recombines TRBV5-1 with TRBJ2-7; 10 nucleotides align to TRBD2. The CDR3 is made up of 16 amino acids. J lost 4 bases, V lost 3 bases, and 10 bases had no gene match. The V gene's germline CDR1 is SGHRS and CDR2 YFSETQ. The CDR3 loop reads CASSYVPSGRGYEQYF. CDR3 nucleotides: TGCGCCAGCAGCTACGTGCCTAGCGGGAGAGGATACGAGCAGTACTTC.

V gene TRBV2 combines with J gene TRBJ2-5; a weak D match, TRBD2 (7 bases). Trimming removed 5 bases at V and 4 bases at J, with 14 bases between. Germline V gene sequence: CDR1 SNHLY, CDR2 FYNNEI. The CDR3 runs to 14 residues. DNA for the CDR3: TGTGCCAGCAGTCGAGGGGGGAGGGGAGAGACCCAGTACTTC. This encodes CASSRGGRGETQYF.

As regards this clonotype: A read error may account for a junction end that differs from germline. The chain joins TRBV3-1 to TRBJ2-1, with 7 bases that match TRBD2. The CDR3 sequence is 16 residues long. CDR1 LGHDT and CDR2 YNNKEL come from the germline V gene (reference sequence). The CDR3: CASGQWPSGSYNEQFF. Here the CDR3 DNA reads TGTGCCAGCGGCCAGTGGCCTAGCGGATCCTACAATGAGCAGTTCTTC.

The chain links TRBV7-2 to TRBJ1-4; 9 bases are a match to TRBD1. Trimming removed 4 bases from V and 3 bases from J; junction bases left unmatched: 3. CDR1 is SGHTA, CDR2 FQGNSA, per germline. This CDR3 has 15 residues. CDR3 sequence reads: CASSSQGAANEKLFF. The DNA for the CDR3 is TGTGCCAGCAGCTCACAGGGGGCGGCTAATGAAAAACTGTTTTTT. Full variable domain (missing parts from reference TRBV7-2 and TRBJ1-4): GAGVSQSPSNKVTEKGKDVELRCDPISGHTALYWYRQSLGQGLEFLIYFQGNSAPDKSGLPSDRFSAERTGGSVSTLTIQRTQQEDSAVYLCASSSQGAANEKLFFGSGTQLSVL.

The chain joins TRBV28 to TRBJ2-3; 9 positions match TRBD1. Germline CDR1 is MDHEN and CDR2 is SYDVKM. The CDR3 spans 15 residues. The J segment lost 4 bases and the V segment lost 7 bases, leaving 9 bases of the junction unmatched. In DNA form, the CDR3 reads TGTGCCAGCACTATCCCACAGGGGGCTTCAGATACGCAGTATTTT. This gives the protein CASTIPQGASDTQYF.

This clonotype occurred a few times. The CDR3 sequence: CASSEWDRDPDTQYF. The CDR3 DNA follows: TGTGCCAGCAGTGAATGGGACAGGGACCCAGATACGCAGTATTTT. This chain links TRBV2 with TRBJ2-3, with 9 bases matching TRBD1. Per the germline V gene, CDR1 is SNHLY and CDR2 is FYNNEI. V lost 2 bases and J lost 4; bases outside the gene matches: 4. The CDR3 runs to 15 residues. The full variable domain, its missing parts supplied by reference TRBV2 and TRBJ2-3, is EPEVTQTPSHQVTQMGQEVILRCVPISNHLYFYWYRQILGQKVEFLVSFYNNEISEKSEIFDDQFSVERPDGSNFTLKIRSTKLEDSAMYFCASSEWDRDPDTQYFGPGTRLTVL.

This clonotype occurred many times. The rearrangement uses TRBV20-1 and TRBJ2-1, with D uncertain. The V end was cut by 3 bases, the J end by 8 bases, with 14 bases between. The germline gives CDR1 DFQATT, CDR2 SNEGSKA (reference sequence). The CDR3 has 13 residues. CDR3 amino acids: CSASSSPWDEQFF. DNA of the CDR3: TGCAGTGCTAGTTCCAGCCCTTGGGATGAGCAGTTCTTC.

This chain connects TRBV29-1 to TRBJ2-1, with 14 positions matching TRBD2. Per germline, CDR1 SQVTM and CDR2 ANQGSEA. This CDR3 contains 15 residues. The V segment lost 5 bases and the J segment 13 bases; nucleotides outside the gene matches: 13. This CDR3 reads CSVTPGTSGGIYQFF. The CDR3, as DNA: TGCAGCGTTACCCCCGGGACTAGCGGGGGAATTTACCAGTTCTTC.

The rearrangement joins TRBV5-4 to TRBJ1-3, with D unclear. Trimming left V 1 base short and J 0 bases short, with 8 bases between. The CDR3 has 15 amino acids. Per the germline V gene, CDR1 is SGHNT and CDR2 is YYREEE (reference sequence). CDR3 region: CASSLWQSSGNTIYF. In DNA form, the CDR3 reads TGTGCCAGCAGCTTGTGGCAGTCCTCTGGAAACACCATATATTTT. Combining the CDR3 with reference TRBV5-4 and TRBJ1-3 gives the whole variable domain ETGVTQSPTHLIKTRGQQVTLRCSSQSGHNTVSWYQQALGQGPQFIFQYYREEENGRGNFPPRFSGLQFPNYSSELNVNALELDDSALYLCASSLWQSSGNTIYFGEGSWLTVV.

This clonotype was counted between two and nine times. One junction end disagrees with the germline gene, perhaps due to a read error. The chain recombines TRBV5-1 with TRBJ1-1; D may be TRBD1 (5 bases). CDR3 length: 13 residues. Germline loops: CDR1 SGHRS, CDR2 YFSETQ. CDR3 sequence reads: CASILDTASEAFF. The CDR3 region has the DNA TGCGCCAGCATCTTGGACACCGCCTCAGAAGCTTTCTTT.

The CDR3 nucleotides are TGTGCCAGCTCACCCCGTAGTGATACGCAGTATTTT. Protein product: CASSPRSDTQYF. V gene TRBV18 combines with J gene TRBJ2-3; D remains unclear. Per the germline V gene, CDR1 is KGHSH and CDR2 is LQKENI. V dropped 3 bases and J dropped 6 bases, with 7 bases sitting between them. The CDR3 covers 12 residues.

This clonotype has only a few counts. The chain is built from TRBV5-1 and TRBJ1-1, with TRBD1 matching 7 bases. J gave up 2 bases and V 4 bases, and 17 bases lay outside the gene matches. This CDR3 comprises 18 residues. The germline CDR1 and CDR2 sequences are SGHRS and YFSETQ. The CDR3 is CASSRVYGATGINTEAFF. In DNA, the CDR3 is TGCGCCAGCAGCCGTGTGTATGGGGCGACAGGGATAAACACTGAAGCTTTCTTT.

The chain has TRBV10-3 and TRBJ2-7, with 7 bases fitting TRBD2. The CDR3 runs to 15 residues. V dropped 6 bases and J dropped 1; count of bases not matched to a gene: 9. Germline loops: CDR1 ENHRY, CDR2 SYGVKD. The CDR3 is CAISPVSGGSYEQYF. DNA of the CDR3: TGTGCCATCAGCCCGGTGTCGGGGGGATCCTACGAGCAGTACTTC.

In its sample, this clonotype was seen a few times. V is TRBV7-3 and J is TRBJ1-1, with D possibly being TRBD1 (5 bases). The CDR3 has 13 amino acids. Germline V gene lookup returns CDR1 SGHTA and CDR2 FQGTGA. The ends were cut back, 8 bases at V and 1 base at J, with 11 bases in the middle. The CDR3 nucleotides read TGTGCCAGCCGCGTCGGGGGGAACACTGAAGCTTTCTTT. Translated: CASRVGGNTEAFF.

This clonotype was recorded only once. The rearrangement uses TRBV7-9 and TRBJ2-7; D may be TRBD1 (6 bases). CDR1 SEHNR and CDR2 FQNEAQ come from the germline V gene (reference sequence). The CDR3 is made up of 16 amino acids. The ends were cut back, 1 base at V and 7 bases at J, with 20 bases in the middle. The CDR3 nucleotides are TGTGCCAGCAGCTTAGGCGTACAGGGTACACCGGAGGAGCAGTACTTC. Translating it yields CASSLGVQGTPEEQYF.

The CDR3 DNA reads TGCAGTACGAGAGTAGGAGAGACCCAGTACTTC. Its translation is CSTRVGETQYF. The chain carries TRBV20-1 and TRBJ2-5; D not certain. Trimming shortened V by 8 bases and J by 4 bases, and 11 bases separated the two germline ends. The CDR3 has 11 amino acids. Looked up from germline, CDR1 is DFQATT and CDR2 is SNEGSKA (reference sequence).

This clonotype was observed a handful of times. CDR3 sequence reads: CASSGGTDDPYEQYF. CDR3 sequence (DNA): TGTGCCAGCAGTGGGGGGACGGACGATCCCTACGAGCAGTACTTC. The chain couples TRBV2 to TRBJ2-7, with D perhaps given as TRBD1 or TRBD2 (5 bases each). V lost 4 bases, J lost 2 bases, and 15 bases lay in between. Germline V gene data show CDR1 as SNHLY and CDR2 as FYNNEI. CDR3 size: 15 residues.

In its sample, this clonotype was seen a few times. The CDR3 DNA reads TGTGCCTGGAGTGGGGCGGGAGTGAACACCGGGGAGCTGTTTTTT. Encoded protein: CAWSGAGVNTGELFF. The rearrangement joins TRBV30 to TRBJ2-2; 7 nucleotides line up with TRBD2. The CDR3 sequence is 15 residues long. Germline values: CDR1 GTSNPN, CDR2 SVGIG (reference sequence). Germline trimming cut 1 base from V and 1 base from J; bases unmatched to any gene: 3.

The chain employs TRBV12-3 or TRBV12-4 and TRBJ1-1; D gene ambiguous. V lost 5 bases to trimming and J lost 1 base, with 8 bases between them. This CDR3 is built from 13 residues. The CDR3 sequence is CASSILKNTEAFF. The CDR3 DNA reads TGTGCCAGCAGTATCCTCAAGAACACTGAAGCTTTCTTT.

In its sample, this clonotype was seen a few times. V and J are TRBV5-1 and TRBJ2-1; maybe TRBD2 (7 bases). V was trimmed by 9 bases and J by 3 bases, leaving 19 bases between them. The CDR3 is 15 residues long. Per germline, CDR1 SGHRS and CDR2 YFSETQ. The CDR3 nucleotides read TGCGCCACCAAAAAGGGGGAGGGCCTCTACAATGAGCAGTTCTTC. Encoded protein: CATKKGEGLYNEQFF.

V and J are TRBV6-2 or TRBV6-3 and TRBJ2-3; 11 bases align to TRBD2. CDR1 MNHEY and CDR2 SVGEGT come from the germline V gene. The CDR3 is 17 residues long. Germline trimming cut 3 bases from V and 0 bases from J; bases unmatched to any gene: 5. The CDR3 DNA reads as TGTGCCAGCAGTTATGGGACTAGCGGTGCGAGCACAGATACGCAGTATTTT. It is translated as CASSYGTSGASTDTQYF.

This clonotype was observed at least ten times. The chain links TRBV29-1 to TRBJ2-7; 12 bases agree with TRBD2. The CDR3 is 16 residues long. Germline CDR1 SQVTM, CDR2 ANQGSEA. V lost 6 bases to trimming and J lost 5 bases; unmatched junction nucleotides: 14. The CDR3 DNA follows: TGCAGCGTCCTAGGCCTAGTGACTAGCGGGAGTAACGAGCAGTACTTC. It encodes CSVLGLVTSGSNEQYF.

The chain couples TRBV12-3 or TRBV12-4 to TRBJ2-6; 7 bases map to TRBD1. There are 17 residues in the CDR3. Germline trimming cut 8 bases from V and 0 bases from J; bases unmatched to any gene: 10. The CDR3 is CASAAGTASSGANVLTF. CDR3 nucleotides: TGTGCCAGCGCAGCCGGGACAGCCTCCTCTGGGGCCAACGTCCTGACTTTC.

The chain recombines TRBV12-3 or TRBV12-4 with TRBJ2-1; D gene ambiguous. V gave up 3 bases and J gave up 0 bases, with 30 bases separating them. The CDR3 length is 22 residues. This CDR3 reads CASSFVGRLDTAFPASYNEQFF. DNA for the CDR3: TGTGCCAGCAGTTTTGTTGGGCGGTTAGACACTGCTTTCCCGGCCTCCTACAATGAGCAGTTCTTC.

The CDR3 nucleotides are TGCAGTGCTAGTACCGGGACTAGCGCCAACGAGCAGTACTTC. This sequence encodes CSASTGTSANEQYF. The chain is built from TRBV20-1 and TRBJ2-7, with 10 positions matching TRBD2. The CDR3 contains 14 residues. J lost 5 bases, V lost 3 bases, and 7 bases had no gene match. The germline CDR1 and CDR2 sequences are DFQATT and SNEGSKA (reference sequence).

This chain joins TRBV6-5 and TRBJ2-3, with D maybe TRBD1 (5 bases). V lost 6 bases to trimming and J lost 6 bases, with 10 bases between them. This CDR3 region has 12 residues. Germline CDR1 MNHEY, CDR2 SVGAGI. The CDR3 reads CASSPSGDTQYF. The CDR3 coding sequence is TGTGCCAGCAGCCCCTCAGGGGATACGCAGTATTTT.

The V call is TRBV14, the J call TRBJ1-1, with D perhaps matching TRBD1 (5 bases). Germline V lookup: CDR1 SGHDN, CDR2 FVKESK. CDR3 length equals 13 residues. Trimming stripped 6 bases from V and 0 bases from J, with 8 bases between. CDR3 nucleotide sequence: TGTGCCAGCAGGACAGCGGTGAACACTGAAGCTTTCTTT. This encodes CASRTAVNTEAFF.

The chain has TRBV6-5 and TRBJ1-6; D unresolved. This CDR3 contains 16 residues. Trimming left V 6 bases short and J 0 bases short, with 12 bases between. The V gene's germline CDR1 is MNHEY and CDR2 SVGAGI. CDR3 in DNA: TGTGCCAGCAGCTCGGGATCTCGCTCCTATAATTCACCCCTCCACTTT. This codes for CASSSGSRSYNSPLHF.